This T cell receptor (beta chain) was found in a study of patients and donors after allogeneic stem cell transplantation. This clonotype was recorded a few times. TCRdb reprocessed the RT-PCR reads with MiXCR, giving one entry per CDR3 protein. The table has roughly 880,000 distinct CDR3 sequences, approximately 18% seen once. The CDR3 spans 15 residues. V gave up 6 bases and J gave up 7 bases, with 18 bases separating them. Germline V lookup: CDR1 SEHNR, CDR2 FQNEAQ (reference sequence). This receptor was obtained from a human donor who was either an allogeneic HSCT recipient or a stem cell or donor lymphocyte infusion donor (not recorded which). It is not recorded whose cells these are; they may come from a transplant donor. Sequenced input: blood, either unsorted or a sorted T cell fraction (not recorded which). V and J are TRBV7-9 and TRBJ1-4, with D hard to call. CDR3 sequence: CASRPSPGAREKLFF. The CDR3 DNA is TGTGCCAGCAGACCCAGTCCGGGCGCTCGTGAAAAACTGTTTTTT.